One sample yielded the 14 T cell receptor beta chains listed below, sequenced in a study of T-cell memory formation after mild COVID-19. From the 5' RACE reads, TCRdb called clonotypes with MiXCR, one entry per CDR3 protein. There are about 150,000 distinct CDR3 sequences in the sample; 5.5% to 7% occur only once, and 2% to 2.5% lies in the top ten. Material: PBMCs or a T cell subset sorted from them (not recorded which). These receptors were obtained from an adult woman who had mild COVID-19 (a few samples of this study predate the infection). Cell type and time point are not known.

This clonotype occurred many times. The chain has TRBV6-5 and TRBJ2-6, with a possible D match to TRBD1 (6 bases). Germline-derived CDR1 and CDR2 are MNHEY and SVGAGI. This CDR3 region has 16 residues. Trimming cost V 6 bases and J 2 bases, with 14 bases left between them. The CDR3 loop reads CASRPAGTPGANVLTF. As DNA, the CDR3 is TGTGCCAGCAGACCAGCAGGGACACCTGGGGCCAACGTCCTGACTTTC.

This clonotype was detected ten times or more. The J gene is TRBJ2-7, the V gene TRBV5-1; TRBD1 matches 8 bases. V dropped 3 bases and J dropped 5; count of bases not matched to a gene: 7. CDR1 and CDR2 (germline): SGHRS, YFSETQ. The CDR3 is 14 residues long. The CDR3: CASSYEDRGNEQYF. CDR3 coding DNA: TGCGCCAGCAGCTATGAAGACAGGGGCAACGAGCAGTACTTC.

A word on this clonotype: A junction end diverges from the germline sequence, so it may reflect a read error. The chain combines TRBV4-1 with TRBJ2-7; perhaps TRBD1 as D (5 bases). CDR3 length: 17 residues. Germline V CDR1 and CDR2: MGHRA, YSYEKL. The CDR3 bases are TGCGCCAGCAGCCAGGAACCGACAGCCCCGAGCTCCTACGGGCAGTACTTC. This gives the protein CASSQEPTAPSSYGQYF.

This clonotype occurred a few times. The chain joins TRBV18 to TRBJ2-7, with D perhaps TRBD2 (6 bases). The CDR3 sequence is 14 residues long. Trimming shortened V by 3 bases and J by 5 bases, and 14 bases separated the two germline ends. Germline V lookup: CDR1 KGHSH, CDR2 LQKENI. Written as DNA, the CDR3 is TGTGCCAGCTCACCCCGGCGGGGCGGGGACGAGCAGTACTTC. It is translated as CASSPRRGGDEQYF.

V gene TRBV18 combines with J gene TRBJ1-1; a possible D gene is TRBD1 (5 bases). Trimming shortened V by 3 bases and J by 4 bases, and 12 bases separated the two germline ends. This CDR3 is 14 amino acids long. Germline V gene sequence: CDR1 KGHSH, CDR2 LQKENI. The CDR3 loop reads CASSPGATGTEAFF. The CDR3 region has the DNA TGTGCCAGCTCACCCGGGGCCACGGGCACTGAAGCTTTCTTT.

Many counts were recorded for this clonotype. V usage is TRBV7-9 and J usage is TRBJ2-7, with D hard to call. Trimming left V 2 bases short and J 6 bases short, with 11 bases between. The CDR3 extends over 13 amino acids. Germline V gene lookup returns CDR1 SEHNR and CDR2 FQNEAQ (reference sequence). The CDR3 coding sequence is TGTGCCAGCAGCTTACAAGGGCTTGGCGAGCAGTACTTC. Protein sequence: CASSLQGLGEQYF.

This clonotype was recorded many times. CDR3 protein: CASSRKGDAGKTQYF. In DNA, the CDR3 is TGTGCCAGCAGCCGGAAGGGGGATGCTGGAAAGACCCAGTACTTC. The chain combines TRBV7-2 with TRBJ2-5, with D possibly TRBD1 on 6 matching bases. Looked up from germline, CDR1 is SGHTA and CDR2 is FQGNSA. Trimming took 5 bases from V and 6 from J, leaving 19 bases between them. CDR3 length equals 15 residues. Full variable domain (rest looked up from reference TRBV7-2 and TRBJ2-5): GAGVSQSPSNKVTEKGKDVELRCDPISGHTALYWYRQSLGQGLEFLIYFQGNSAPDKSGLPSDRFSAERTGGSVSTLTIQRTQQEDSAVYLCASSRKGDAGKTQYFGPGTRLLVL.

The table lists this clonotype with a few counts. The chain employs TRBV3-1 and TRBJ2-3; 11 bases map to TRBD2. The V segment lost 0 bases and the J segment 5 bases; nucleotides outside the gene matches: 4. Germline-derived CDR1 and CDR2 are LGHDT and YNNKEL (reference sequence). The CDR3 sequence is 16 residues long. The CDR3 here is CASSQDQLAGVDTQYF. The CDR3 DNA follows: TGTGCCAGCAGCCAAGATCAACTAGCGGGAGTAGATACGCAGTATTTT.

This clonotype was seen repeatedly, ten times or more. The genes are TRBV5-1 and TRBJ2-1, with TRBD2 as a possible D gene (6 bases). The ends were cut back, 5 bases at V and 7 bases at J, with 19 bases in the middle. Germline V gene lookup returns CDR1 SGHRS and CDR2 YFSETQ. The CDR3 sequence is 15 residues long. The CDR3 is CASSPPGGSQNEQFF. The CDR3 region has the DNA TGCGCCAGCAGTCCCCCTGGGGGGAGTCAAAATGAGCAGTTCTTC.

The table lists this clonotype with many counts. This chain joins TRBV7-3 and TRBJ2-3, with a tentative D call TRBD2 (6 bases). Germline CDR1 reads SGHTA; CDR2 reads FQGTGA. Trimming left V 2 bases short and J 6 bases short, with 6 bases between. The CDR3 spans 12 residues. The CDR3 is CASSLGRDTQYF. For the CDR3, the DNA is TGTGCCAGCAGCTTAGGGAGGGATACGCAGTATTTT.

This clonotype was detected ten times or more. The rearrangement links TRBV18 to TRBJ1-5; D is undetermined. Per germline, CDR1 KGHSH and CDR2 LQKENI. The CDR3 sequence is 13 residues long. The germline V and J ends were trimmed by 3 bases and 4 bases, with 7 bases remaining between them. CDR3 sequence (DNA): TGTGCCAGCTCACCCGACCTGAATCAGCCCCAGCATTTT. Amino acids: CASSPDLNQPQHF.

CDR3 in DNA: TGTGCCAGCAGACCGCCAGGGTTAAAAAATGAAAAACTGTTTTTT. Encoded protein: CASRPPGLKNEKLFF. V and J are TRBV25-1 and TRBJ1-4; a possible D gene is TRBD1 (5 bases). The CDR3 is 15 residues long. Between the trimmed V and J ends, which lost 6 bases and 5 bases, there was a span of 16 bases. CDR1 and CDR2 from the germline V gene are MGHDK and SYGVNS.

This clonotype was observed at least ten times. The chain combines TRBV15 with TRBJ1-6, with D uncertain. CDR3 length: 13 amino acids. The V end was cut by 0 bases, the J end by 8 bases, with 5 bases between. From germline, CDR1 is LNHNV and CDR2 YYDKDF (reference sequence). The CDR3 loop is CATSRDQDSPLHF. CDR3 in DNA: TGTGCCACCAGCAGAGATCAGGATTCACCCCTCCACTTT. The full variable domain, in which reference TRBV15 and TRBJ1-6 provide the parts outside the CDR3, is DAMVIQNPRYQVTQFGKPVTLSCSQTLNHNVMYWYQQKSSQAPKLLFHYYDKDFNNEADTPDNFQSRRPNTSFCFLDIRSPGLGDTAMYLCATSRDQDSPLHFGNGTRLTVT.

This clonotype was counted only a few times. The chain combines TRBV20-1 with TRBJ2-4; the match to TRBD1 covers 9 bases. There are 19 residues in the CDR3. V shed 4 bases and J 1 base; nucleotides not matched to a gene: 17. CDR1 and CDR2 from the germline V gene are DFQATT and SNEGSKA (reference sequence). The CDR3 reads CSAKDRGLISLQAKNIQYF. The DNA of the CDR3 is TGCAGTGCTAAGGACAGGGGATTAATCTCCCTACAGGCCAAAAACATTCAGTACTTC.